This T cell receptor beta chain stems from a study of CD8 T cells in ankylosing spondylitis. Study-level results: Researchers reportedly found disease-linked clones significantly enriched in matched ankylosing spondylitis synovial fluid. Characteristic of ankylosing spondylitis blood, it appeared, was a TCR beta motif comprising roughly 8 highly homologous variants. Disease-linked clones displayed a CD8+ phenotype and appeared relatively rarely in peripheral blood. Some motif variants had been reported before (in reactive arthritis synovial fluid and blood).

From germline, CDR1 is SQVTM and CDR2 ANQGSEA. Germline trimming cut 6 bases from V and 0 bases from J; bases unmatched to any gene: 2. CDR3 length: 14 residues. In making TCR beta libraries, quantitative 5'-RACE with molecular barcodes was used. MiXCR, run by TCRdb on the 5' RACE reads, gives a single entry per CDR3 protein. The profile shows about 450,000 distinct CDR3 sequences, approximately 26% of them singletons. Worth noting for this clonotype: Antigen specificity is unknown.

Sequenced: blood, either unsorted or a sorted T cell fraction (not recorded which). The chain has TRBV29-1 and TRBJ2-2; 9 bases line up with TRBD2. The origin of this receptor is a male donor with ankylosing spondylitis. CDR3 residues: CSVLAGTNTGELFF. In DNA form, the CDR3 reads TGCAGCGTCCTAGCGGGGACGAACACCGGGGAGCTGTTTTTT.